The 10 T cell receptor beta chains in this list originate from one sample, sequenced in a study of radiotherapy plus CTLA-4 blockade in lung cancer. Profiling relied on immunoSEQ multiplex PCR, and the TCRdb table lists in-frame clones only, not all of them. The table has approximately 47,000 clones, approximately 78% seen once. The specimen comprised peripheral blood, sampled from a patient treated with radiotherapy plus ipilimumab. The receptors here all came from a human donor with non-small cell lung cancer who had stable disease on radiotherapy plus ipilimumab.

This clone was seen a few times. The CDR3 loop is CASSSLSGTKETQYF. CDR3 coding DNA: TGTGCCAGTAGCTCCCTTAGCGGGACGAAAGAGACCCAGTACTTC. The gene calls are TRBV19 and TRBJ2-5; 8 nucleotides line up with TRBD2. After removal of 6 bases from V and 3 bases from J, the junction contained 9 bases not matched to a gene. The CDR3 sequence is 15 residues long. Looked up from germline, CDR1 is LNHDA and CDR2 is SQIVND (reference sequence).

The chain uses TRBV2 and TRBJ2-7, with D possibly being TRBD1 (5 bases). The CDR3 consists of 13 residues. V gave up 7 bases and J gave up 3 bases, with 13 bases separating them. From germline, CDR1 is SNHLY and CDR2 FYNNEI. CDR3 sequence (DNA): TGTGCCAGCAACGGGCAGGGTAACTACGAGCAGTACTTC. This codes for CASNGQGNYEQYF. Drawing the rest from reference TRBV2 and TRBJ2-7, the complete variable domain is EPEVTQTPSHQVTQMGQEVILRCVPISNHLYFYWYRQILGQKVEFLVSFYNNEISEKSEIFDDQFSVERPDGSNFTLKIRSTKLEDSAMYFCASNGQGNYEQYFGPGTRLTVT.

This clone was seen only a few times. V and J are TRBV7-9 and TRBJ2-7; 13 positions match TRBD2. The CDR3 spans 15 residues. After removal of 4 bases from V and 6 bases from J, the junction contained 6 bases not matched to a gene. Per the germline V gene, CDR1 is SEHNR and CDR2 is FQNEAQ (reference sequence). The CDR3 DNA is TGTGCCAGCAGCTACGCCGGGACTAGCGGGACCGAGCAGTACTTC. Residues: CASSYAGTSGTEQYF.

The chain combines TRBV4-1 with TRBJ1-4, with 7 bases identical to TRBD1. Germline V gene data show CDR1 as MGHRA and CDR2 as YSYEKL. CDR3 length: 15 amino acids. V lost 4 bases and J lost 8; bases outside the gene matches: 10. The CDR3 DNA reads TGCGCCAGCAGCCCTAGACAGGGTCGGAGGGAAAAACTGTTTTTT. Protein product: CASSPRQGRREKLFF.

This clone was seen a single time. The CDR3: CAISVGGTTDTQYF. CDR3 in DNA: TGTGCCATCAGTGTCGGCGGAACCACAGATACGCAGTATTTT. The chain employs TRBV10-3 and TRBJ2-3; the D is unclear. There are 14 residues in the CDR3. Germline-derived CDR1 and CDR2 are ENHRY and SYGVKD. Trimming removed 4 bases at V and 2 bases at J, with 10 bases between.

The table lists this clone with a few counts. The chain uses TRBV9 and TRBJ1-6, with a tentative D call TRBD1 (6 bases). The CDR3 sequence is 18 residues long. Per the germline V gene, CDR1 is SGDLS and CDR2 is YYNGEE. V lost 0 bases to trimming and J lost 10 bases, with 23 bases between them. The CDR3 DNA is TGTGCCAGCAGCGTAGCTCCCGTAGGGGGGGGGCGAGGGTCACCCCTCCACTTT. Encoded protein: CASSVAPVGGGRGSPLHF.

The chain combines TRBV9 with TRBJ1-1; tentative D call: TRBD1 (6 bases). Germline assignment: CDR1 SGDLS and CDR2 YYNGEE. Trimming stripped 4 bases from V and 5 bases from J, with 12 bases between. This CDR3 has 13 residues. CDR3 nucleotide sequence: TGTGCCAGCAGCCCCACAGGGCTTACTGAAGCTTTCTTT. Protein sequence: CASSPTGLTEAFF.

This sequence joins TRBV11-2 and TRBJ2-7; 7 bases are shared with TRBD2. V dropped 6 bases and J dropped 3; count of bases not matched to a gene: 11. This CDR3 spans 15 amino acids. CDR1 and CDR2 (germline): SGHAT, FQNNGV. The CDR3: CASSRRLADYYEQYF. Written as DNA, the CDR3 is TGTGCCAGCAGTCGCAGACTAGCAGACTACTACGAGCAGTACTTC.

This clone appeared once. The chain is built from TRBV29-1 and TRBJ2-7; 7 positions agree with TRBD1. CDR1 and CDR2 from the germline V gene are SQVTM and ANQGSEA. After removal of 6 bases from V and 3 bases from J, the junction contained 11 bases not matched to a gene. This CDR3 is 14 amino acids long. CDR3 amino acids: CSVGDRVSGYEQYF. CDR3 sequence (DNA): TGCAGCGTGGGCGACAGGGTTTCAGGCTACGAGCAGTACTTC.

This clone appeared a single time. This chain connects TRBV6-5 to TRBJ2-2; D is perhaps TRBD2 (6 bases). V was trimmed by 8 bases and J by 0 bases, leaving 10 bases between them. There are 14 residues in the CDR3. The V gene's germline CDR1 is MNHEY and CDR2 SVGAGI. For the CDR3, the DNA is TGTGCCAGCTCGGGACTCGCGAACACCGGGGAGCTGTTTTTT. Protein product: CASSGLANTGELFF.